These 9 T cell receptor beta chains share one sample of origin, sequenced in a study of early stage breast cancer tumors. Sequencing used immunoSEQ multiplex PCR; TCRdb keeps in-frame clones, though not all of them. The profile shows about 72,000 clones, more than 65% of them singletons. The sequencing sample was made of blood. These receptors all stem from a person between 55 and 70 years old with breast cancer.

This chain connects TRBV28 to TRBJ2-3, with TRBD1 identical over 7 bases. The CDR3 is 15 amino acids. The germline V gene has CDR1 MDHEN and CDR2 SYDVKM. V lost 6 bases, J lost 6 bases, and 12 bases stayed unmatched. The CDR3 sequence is CASSYTGARKDTQYF. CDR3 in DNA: TGTGCCAGCAGCTATACAGGGGCGAGAAAGGATACGCAGTATTTT.

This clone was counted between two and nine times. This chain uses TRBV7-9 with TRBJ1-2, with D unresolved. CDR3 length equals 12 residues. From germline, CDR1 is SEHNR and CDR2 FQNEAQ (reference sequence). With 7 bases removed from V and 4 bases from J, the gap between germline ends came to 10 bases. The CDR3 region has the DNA TGTGCCAGCAAAGGTGTCTCCTATGGCTACACCTTC. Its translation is CASKGVSYGYTF.

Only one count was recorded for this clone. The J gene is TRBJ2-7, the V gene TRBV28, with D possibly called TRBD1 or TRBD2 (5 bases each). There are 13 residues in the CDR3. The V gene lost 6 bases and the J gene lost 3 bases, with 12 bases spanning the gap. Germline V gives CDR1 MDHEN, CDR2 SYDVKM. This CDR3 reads CASRRGESYEQYF. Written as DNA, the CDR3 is TGTGCCAGCAGAAGAGGGGAGAGCTACGAGCAGTACTTC.

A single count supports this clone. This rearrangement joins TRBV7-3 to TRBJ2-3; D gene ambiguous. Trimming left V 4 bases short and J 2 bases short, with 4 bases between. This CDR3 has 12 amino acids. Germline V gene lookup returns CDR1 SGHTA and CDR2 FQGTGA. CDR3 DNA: TGTGCCAGCAGCTCTTACACAGATACGCAGTATTTT. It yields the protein CASSSYTDTQYF.

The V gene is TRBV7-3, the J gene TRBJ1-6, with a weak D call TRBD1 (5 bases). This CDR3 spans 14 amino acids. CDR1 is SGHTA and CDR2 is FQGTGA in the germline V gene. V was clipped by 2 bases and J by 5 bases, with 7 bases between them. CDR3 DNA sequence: TGTGCCAGCAGCTTAGGGACCCATAATTCACCCCTCCACTTT. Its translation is CASSLGTHNSPLHF. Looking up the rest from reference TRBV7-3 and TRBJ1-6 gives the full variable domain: GAGVSQTPSNKVTEKGKYVELRCDPISGHTALYWYRQSLGQGPEFLIYFQGTGAADDSGLPNDRFFAVRPEGSVSTLKIQRTERGDSAVYLCASSLGTHNSPLHFGNGTRLTVT.

DNA of the CDR3: TGCAGCGTCGTAACAGGGGTCCAAGAGACCCAGTACTTC. It yields the protein CSVVTGVQETQYF. V gene TRBV29-1 combines with J gene TRBJ2-5; 7 bases align to TRBD1. The germline CDR1 and CDR2 sequences are SQVTM and ANQGSEA. There are 13 residues in the CDR3. The V gene end was trimmed by 6 bases and the J gene end by 1 base; junction bases not matched to a gene: 5.

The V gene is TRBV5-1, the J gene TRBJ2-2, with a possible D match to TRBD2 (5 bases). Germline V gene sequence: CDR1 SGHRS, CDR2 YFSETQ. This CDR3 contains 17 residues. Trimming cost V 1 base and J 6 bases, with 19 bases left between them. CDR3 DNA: TGCGCCAGCAGCTTGCTTTTTTCGGCTAGCATACCCGGGGAGCTGTTTTTT. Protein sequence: CASSLLFSASIPGELFF. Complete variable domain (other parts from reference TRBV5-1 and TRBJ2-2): KAGVTQTPRYLIKTRGQQVTLSCSPISGHRSVSWYQQTPGQGLQFLFEYFSETQRNKGNFPGRFSGRQFSNSRSEMNVSTLELGDSALYLCASSLLFSASIPGELFFGEGSRLTVL.

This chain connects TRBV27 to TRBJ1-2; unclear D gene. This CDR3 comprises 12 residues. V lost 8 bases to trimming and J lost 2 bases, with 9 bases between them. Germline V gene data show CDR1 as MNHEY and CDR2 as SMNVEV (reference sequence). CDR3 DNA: TGTGCCAGCCGATCAGGAAACTATGGCTACACCTTC. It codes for CASRSGNYGYTF.

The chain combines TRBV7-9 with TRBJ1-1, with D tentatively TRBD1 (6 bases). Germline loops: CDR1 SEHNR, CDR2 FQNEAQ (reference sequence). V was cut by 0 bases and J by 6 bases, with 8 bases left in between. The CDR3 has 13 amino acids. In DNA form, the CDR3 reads TGTGCCAGCAGCTTAGCCTGGGGGCCTGAAGCTTTCTTT. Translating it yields CASSLAWGPEAFF.